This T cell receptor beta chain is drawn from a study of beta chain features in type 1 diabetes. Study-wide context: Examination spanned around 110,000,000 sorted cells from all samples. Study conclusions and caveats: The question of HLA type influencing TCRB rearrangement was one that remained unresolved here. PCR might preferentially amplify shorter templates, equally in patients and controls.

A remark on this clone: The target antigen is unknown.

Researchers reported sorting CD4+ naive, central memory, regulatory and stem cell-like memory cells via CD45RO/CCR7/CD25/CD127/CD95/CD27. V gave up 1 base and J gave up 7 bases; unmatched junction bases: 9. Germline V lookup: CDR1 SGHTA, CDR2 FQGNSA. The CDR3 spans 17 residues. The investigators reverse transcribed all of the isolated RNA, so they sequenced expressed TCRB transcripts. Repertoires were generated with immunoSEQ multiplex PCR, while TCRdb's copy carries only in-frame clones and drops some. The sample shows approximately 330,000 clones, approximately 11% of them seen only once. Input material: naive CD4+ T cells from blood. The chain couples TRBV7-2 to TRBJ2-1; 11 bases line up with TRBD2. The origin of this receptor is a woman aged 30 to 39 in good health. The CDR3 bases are TGTGCCAGCAGCTTAGAGTTAGCGGGAGGGCCCTCGAATGAGCAGTTCTTC. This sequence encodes CASSLELAGGPSNEQFF.